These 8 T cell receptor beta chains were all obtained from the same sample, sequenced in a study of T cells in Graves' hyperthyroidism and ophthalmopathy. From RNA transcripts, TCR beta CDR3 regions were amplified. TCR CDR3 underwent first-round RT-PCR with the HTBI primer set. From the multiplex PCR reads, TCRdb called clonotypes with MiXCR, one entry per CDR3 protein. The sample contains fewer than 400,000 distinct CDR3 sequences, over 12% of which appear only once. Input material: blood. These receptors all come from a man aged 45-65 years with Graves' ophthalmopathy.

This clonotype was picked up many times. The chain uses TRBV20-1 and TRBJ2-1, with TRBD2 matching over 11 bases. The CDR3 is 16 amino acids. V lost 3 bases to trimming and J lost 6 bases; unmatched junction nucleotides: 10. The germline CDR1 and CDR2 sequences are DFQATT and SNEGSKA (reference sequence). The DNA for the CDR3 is TGCAGTGCTAGTTATGCGGGACTAGCGGACCTCAATGAGCAGTTCTTC. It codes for CSASYAGLADLNEQFF.

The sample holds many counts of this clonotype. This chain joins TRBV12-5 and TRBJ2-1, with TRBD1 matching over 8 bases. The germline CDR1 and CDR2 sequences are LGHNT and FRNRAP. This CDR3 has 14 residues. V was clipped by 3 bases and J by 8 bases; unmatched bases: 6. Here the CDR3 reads CASGLWTGSDEQFF. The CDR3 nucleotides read TGTGCTAGTGGTTTATGGACAGGGAGCGATGAGCAGTTCTTC.

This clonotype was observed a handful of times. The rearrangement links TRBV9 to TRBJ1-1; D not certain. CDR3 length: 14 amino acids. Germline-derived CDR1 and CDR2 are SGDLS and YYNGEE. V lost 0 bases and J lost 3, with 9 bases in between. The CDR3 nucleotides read TGTGCCAGCAGCGTAGGAGCCCCCTACACTGAAGCTTTCTTT. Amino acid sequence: CASSVGAPYTEAFF.

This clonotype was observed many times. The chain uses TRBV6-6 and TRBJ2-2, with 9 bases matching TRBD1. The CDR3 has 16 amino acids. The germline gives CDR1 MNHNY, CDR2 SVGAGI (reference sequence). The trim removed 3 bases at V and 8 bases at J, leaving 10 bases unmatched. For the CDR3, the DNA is TGTGCCAGCAGTTATGGTGGGACAGGGTTAATTGGGGAGCTGTTTTTT. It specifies CASSYGGTGLIGELFF.

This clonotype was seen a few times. CDR3 in DNA: TGTGCCATCAGTCTGGGGGGCTCCTACAATGAGCAGTTCTTC. This sequence encodes CAISLGGSYNEQFF. The genes are TRBV10-3 and TRBJ2-1; weak D call: TRBD2 (6 bases). Germline V gene lookup returns CDR1 ENHRY and CDR2 SYGVKD. Trimming left V 5 bases short and J 0 bases short, with 8 bases between. The CDR3 sequence is 14 residues long.

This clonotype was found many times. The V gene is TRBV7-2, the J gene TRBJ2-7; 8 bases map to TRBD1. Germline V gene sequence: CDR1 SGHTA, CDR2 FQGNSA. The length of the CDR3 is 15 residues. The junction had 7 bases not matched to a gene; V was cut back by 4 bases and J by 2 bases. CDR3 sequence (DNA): TGTGCCAGCAGCTCGCCGGACAGGGAAACCTACGAGCAGTACTTC. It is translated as CASSSPDRETYEQYF.

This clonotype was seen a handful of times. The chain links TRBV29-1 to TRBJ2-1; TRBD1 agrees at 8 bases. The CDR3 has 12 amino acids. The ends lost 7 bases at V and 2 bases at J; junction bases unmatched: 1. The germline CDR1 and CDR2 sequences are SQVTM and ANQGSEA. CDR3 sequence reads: CSGQGTYNEQFF. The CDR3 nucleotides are TGCAGCGGACAGGGGACCTACAATGAGCAGTTCTTC.

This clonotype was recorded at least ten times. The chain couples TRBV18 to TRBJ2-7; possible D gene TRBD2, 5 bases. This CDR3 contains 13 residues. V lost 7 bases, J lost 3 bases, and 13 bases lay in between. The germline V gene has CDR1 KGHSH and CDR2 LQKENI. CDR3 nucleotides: TGTGCCAGCTACCAAGAGGGAGTCTACGAGCAGTACTTC. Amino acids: CASYQEGVYEQYF. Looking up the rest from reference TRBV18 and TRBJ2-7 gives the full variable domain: NAGVMQNPRHLVRRRGQEARLRCSPMKGHSHVYWYRQLPEEGLKFMVYLQKENIIDESGMPKERFSAEFPKEGPSILRIQQVVRGDSAAYFCASYQEGVYEQYFGPGTRLTVT.